This T cell receptor beta chain comes out of a study of T cell repertoires in cytomegalovirus infection. Study-wide background: CMV epitopes in the study were HLA-C-restricted (recently identified) and HLA-B-restricted (well studied). Evidence of both CMV infection and a matching HLA type came from public TCR beta signatures.

Germline V gene data show CDR1 as SGDLS and CDR2 as YYNGEE. Trimming left V 6 bases short and J 4 bases short, with 11 bases between. This CDR3 has 13 amino acids. Details on this clonotype: Its target is unknown. With a much larger clone just one base away, this may be a read error.

TCRdb re-called the reads through MiXCR, storing one row per CDR3 protein. The sample shows approximately 990,000 distinct CDR3 sequences, about 33% of them seen only once. The receptor was isolated from a human donor in good health (CMV status not recorded). Some clones in this sample may be carry-over from other donors' samples. Sequenced material: cultured CD8+ T cells from PBMCs, taken from culture after CMV antigen stimulation. This rearrangement joins TRBV9 to TRBJ2-1; perhaps D is TRBD1 or TRBD2 (6 bases each). The CDR3 region is CASNGGGYNEQFF. In DNA, the CDR3 is TGTGCCAGCAACGGGGGCGGTTACAATGAGCAGTTCTTC.